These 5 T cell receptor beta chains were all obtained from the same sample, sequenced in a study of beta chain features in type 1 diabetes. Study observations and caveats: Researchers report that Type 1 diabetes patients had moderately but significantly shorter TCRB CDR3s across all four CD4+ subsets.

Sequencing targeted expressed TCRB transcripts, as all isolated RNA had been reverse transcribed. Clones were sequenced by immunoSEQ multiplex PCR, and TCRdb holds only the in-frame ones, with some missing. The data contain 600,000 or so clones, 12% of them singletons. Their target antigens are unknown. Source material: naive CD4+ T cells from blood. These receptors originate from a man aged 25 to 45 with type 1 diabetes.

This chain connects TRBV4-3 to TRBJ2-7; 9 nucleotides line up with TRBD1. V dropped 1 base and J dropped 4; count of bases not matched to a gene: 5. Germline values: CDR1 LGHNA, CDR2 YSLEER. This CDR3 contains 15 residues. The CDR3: CASSQVEGQGYEQYF. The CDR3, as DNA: TGCGCCAGCAGCCAAGTGGAAGGACAGGGGTACGAGCAGTACTTC.

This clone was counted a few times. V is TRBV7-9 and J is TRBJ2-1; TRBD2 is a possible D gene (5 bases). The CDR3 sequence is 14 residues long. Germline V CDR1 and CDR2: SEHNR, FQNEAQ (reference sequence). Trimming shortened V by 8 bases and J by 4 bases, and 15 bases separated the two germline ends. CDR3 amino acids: CASSYRTGYNEQFF. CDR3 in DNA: TGTGCCAGCTCCTATAGGACGGGATACAATGAGCAGTTCTTC.

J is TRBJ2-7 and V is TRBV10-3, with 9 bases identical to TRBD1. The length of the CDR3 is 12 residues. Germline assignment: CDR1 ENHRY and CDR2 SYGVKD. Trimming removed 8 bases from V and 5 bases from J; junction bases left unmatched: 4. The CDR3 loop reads CAIGRTGDEQYF. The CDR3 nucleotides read TGTGCCATCGGTCGGACAGGGGACGAGCAGTACTTC.

DNA for the CDR3: TGTGCCAGCAGCAGGTCGGGACAGGAGGTGAACACTGAAGCTTTCTTT. It specifies CASSRSGQEVNTEAFF. This sequence joins TRBV7-2 and TRBJ1-1; 8 nucleotides align to TRBD1. This CDR3 region has 16 residues. V gave up 5 bases and J gave up 0 bases; unmatched junction bases: 8. Germline V lookup: CDR1 SGHTA, CDR2 FQGNSA.

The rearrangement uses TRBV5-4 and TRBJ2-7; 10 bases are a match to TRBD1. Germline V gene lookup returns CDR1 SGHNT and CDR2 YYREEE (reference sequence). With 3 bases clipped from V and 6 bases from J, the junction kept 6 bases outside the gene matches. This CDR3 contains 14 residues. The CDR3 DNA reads TGTGCCAGCAGCTCCGGGACAGGGGAAACCGAGCAGTACTTC. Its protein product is CASSSGTGETEQYF.